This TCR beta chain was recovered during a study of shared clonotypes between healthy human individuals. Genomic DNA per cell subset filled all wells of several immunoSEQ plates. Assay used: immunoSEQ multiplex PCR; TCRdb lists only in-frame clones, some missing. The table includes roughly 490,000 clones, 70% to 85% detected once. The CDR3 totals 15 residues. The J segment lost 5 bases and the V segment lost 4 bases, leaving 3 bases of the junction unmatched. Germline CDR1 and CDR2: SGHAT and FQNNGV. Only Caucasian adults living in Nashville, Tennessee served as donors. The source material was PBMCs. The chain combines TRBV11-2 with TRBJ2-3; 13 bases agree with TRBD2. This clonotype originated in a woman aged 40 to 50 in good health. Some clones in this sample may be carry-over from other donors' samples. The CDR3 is CASSWTSGSGDTQYF. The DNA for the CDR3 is TGTGCCAGCAGCTGGACTAGCGGGAGTGGAGATACGCAGTATTTT.